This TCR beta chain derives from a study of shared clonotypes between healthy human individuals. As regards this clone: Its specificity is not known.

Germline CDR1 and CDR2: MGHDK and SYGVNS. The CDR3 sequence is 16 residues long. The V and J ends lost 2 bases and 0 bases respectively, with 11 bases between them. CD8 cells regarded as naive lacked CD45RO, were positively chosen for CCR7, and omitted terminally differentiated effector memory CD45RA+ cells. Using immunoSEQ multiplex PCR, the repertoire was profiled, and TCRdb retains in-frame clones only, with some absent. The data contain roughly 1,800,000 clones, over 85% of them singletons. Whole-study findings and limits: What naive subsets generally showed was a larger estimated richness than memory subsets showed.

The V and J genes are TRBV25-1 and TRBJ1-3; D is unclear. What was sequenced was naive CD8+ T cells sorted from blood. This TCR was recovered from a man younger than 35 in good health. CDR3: CASSEGFLGSGNTIYF. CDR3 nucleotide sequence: TGTGCCAGCAGTGAAGGTTTCCTCGGCTCTGGAAACACCATATATTTT.